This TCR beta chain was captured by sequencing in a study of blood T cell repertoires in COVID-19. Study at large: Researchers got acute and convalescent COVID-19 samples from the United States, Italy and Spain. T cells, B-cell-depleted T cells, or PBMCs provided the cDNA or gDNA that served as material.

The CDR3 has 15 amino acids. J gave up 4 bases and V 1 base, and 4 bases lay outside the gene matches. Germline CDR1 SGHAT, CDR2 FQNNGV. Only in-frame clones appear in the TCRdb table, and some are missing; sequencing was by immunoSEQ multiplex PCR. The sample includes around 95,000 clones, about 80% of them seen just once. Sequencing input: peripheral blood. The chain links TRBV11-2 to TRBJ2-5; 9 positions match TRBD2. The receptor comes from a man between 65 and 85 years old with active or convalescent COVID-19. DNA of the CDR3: TGTGCCAGCAGCTTAGTCGCTAGCGGGGTAGAGACCCAGTACTTC. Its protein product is CASSLVASGVETQYF. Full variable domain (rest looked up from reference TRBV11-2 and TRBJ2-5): EAGVAQSPRYKIIEKRQSVAFWCNPISGHATLYWYQQILGQGPKLLIQFQNNGVVDDSQLPKDRFSAERLKGVDSTLKIQPAKLEDSAVYLCASSLVASGVETQYFGPGTRLLVL.